These 11 T cell receptor beta chains share one sample of origin, sequenced in a study of T cells after somatic rescue of genetic block. The protocol was immunoSEQ multiplex PCR, while the TCRdb copy is restricted to in-frame clones and leaves out a portion. The sample consists of 10,000 to 15,000 clones, about 69% of them appearing once. Specimen: peripheral blood mononuclear cells (PBMCs). Every receptor here comes from a boy younger than 18.

The genes are TRBV5-5 and TRBJ2-5, with D tentatively TRBD2 (6 bases). Germline assignment: CDR1 SGHKS and CDR2 YYEKEE (reference sequence). V was trimmed by 1 base and J by 0 bases, leaving 13 bases between them. The length of the CDR3 is 16 residues. Written as DNA, the CDR3 is TGTGCCAGCAGCTTGCCGGGGGTATGGTACCAAGAGACCCAGTACTTC. Protein product: CASSLPGVWYQETQYF.

This rearrangement joins TRBV27 to TRBJ1-2, with D perhaps TRBD1 (5 bases). There are 15 residues in the CDR3. The V gene lost 4 bases and the J gene lost 4 bases, with 16 bases spanning the gap. Looked up from germline, CDR1 is MNHEY and CDR2 is SMNVEV (reference sequence). In DNA form, the CDR3 reads TGTGCCAGCAGTTCTATTGGGACTCCCCTCTATGGCTACACCTTC. It codes for CASSSIGTPLYGYTF.

The chain uses TRBV18 and TRBJ1-2; 7 positions agree with TRBD1. The V gene end was trimmed by 3 bases and the J gene end by 5 bases; junction bases not matched to a gene: 12. CDR3 length: 16 amino acids. The germline CDR1 and CDR2 sequences are KGHSH and LQKENI. CDR3 residues: CASSPGTERRVYGYTF. The DNA for the CDR3 is TGTGCCAGCTCACCGGGGACAGAACGACGGGTTTATGGCTACACCTTC.

V and J are TRBV21-1 and TRBJ2-3; the table's D call, TRBD1, was not checked against the DNA. TRBV21-1 is tagged as a pseudogene. This CDR3 comprises 17 residues. DNA for the CDR3: TGTGCCAGCAGCAAAGGTAGACAGGGGGTTTCCACAGATACGCAGTATTTT. It specifies CASSKGRQGVSTDTQYF.

The chain has TRBV28 and TRBJ2-5; TRBD1 agrees at 10 bases. Germline V lookup: CDR1 MDHEN, CDR2 SYDVKM. The CDR3 runs 14 residues. Germline trimming cut 5 bases from V and 5 bases from J; bases unmatched to any gene: 5. The CDR3 DNA follows: TGTGCCAGCAGTCAGACAGGGGGCAGGGAGACCCAGTACTTC. It specifies CASSQTGGRETQYF.

The CDR3 is CASSLSGIQETQYF. The CDR3 region has the DNA TGTGCCAGCAGCTTATCAGGGATACAAGAGACCCAGTACTTC. This chain joins TRBV7-3 and TRBJ2-5; D possibly corresponds to TRBD1 (5 bases). V was cut by 2 bases and J by 2 bases, with 9 bases left in between. Per the germline V gene, CDR1 is SGHTA and CDR2 is FQGTGA. The CDR3 loop spans 14 amino acids.

This clone occurred a few times. The chain carries TRBV7-3 and TRBJ2-7, with 9 positions matching TRBD1. V was clipped by 5 bases and J by 6 bases; unmatched bases: 5. The CDR3 covers 13 residues. Looked up from germline, CDR1 is SGHTA and CDR2 is FQGTGA. CDR3 amino acids: CASSLGQGLEQYF. CDR3 coding DNA: TGTGCCAGCAGCCTGGGACAGGGCCTCGAGCAGTACTTC.

The J gene is TRBJ1-5, the V gene TRBV15; no firm D call. The CDR3 extends over 13 amino acids. V was pared by 0 bases and J by 2 bases, with 2 bases between. Germline values: CDR1 LNHNV, CDR2 YYDKDF (reference sequence). The CDR3 here is CATSREGNQPQHF. The CDR3, as DNA: TGTGCCACCAGCAGAGAAGGCAATCAGCCCCAGCATTTT.

There are a few counts of this clone. CDR3 nucleotide sequence: TGTGCCAGCAGTTTCTCCCGACTAGCGGGGGGGCGGAGTACGCAGTATTTT. This gives the protein CASSFSRLAGGRSTQYF. This chain uses TRBV27 with TRBJ2-3; 14 positions match TRBD2. The trim removed 3 bases at V and 8 bases at J, leaving 10 bases unmatched. CDR1 and CDR2 from the germline V gene are MNHEY and SMNVEV (reference sequence). The CDR3 covers 17 residues.

The chain uses TRBV5-1 and TRBJ1-1; the D gene is possibly TRBD1 (5 bases). The CDR3 runs 16 residues. With 0 bases removed from V and 3 bases from J, the gap between germline ends came to 15 bases. Germline CDR1 and CDR2: SGHRS and YFSETQ. CDR3 in DNA: TGCGCCAGCAGCTTGGGGGGGACGGCGGAGTACACTGAAGCTTTCTTT. Protein: CASSLGGTAEYTEAFF.

This chain joins TRBV7-3 and TRBJ2-5; the match to TRBD1 covers 9 bases. V lost 5 bases, J lost 4 bases, and 5 bases stayed unmatched. CDR1 is SGHTA, CDR2 FQGTGA, per germline. The CDR3 sequence is 14 residues long. CDR3 DNA sequence: TGTGCCAGCAGCGTTACAGGGGGCGGAGAGACCCAGTACTTC. This codes for CASSVTGGGETQYF.